The 30 T cell receptor beta chains presented below share a single source sample, sequenced in a study of cytomegalovirus exposure and HLA in healthy donors. PCR involved 60 Vbeta and 13 Jbeta primers. Data came from immunoSEQ multiplex PCR; TCRdb stores just in-frame clones and leaves some out. Of 150,000 to 200,000 clones in the sample, roughly 77% were seen once. Material: PBMCs. These receptor sequences come from a male donor in good health and CMV-seronegative.

CDR3 protein: CASSPHFGTGNTIYF. In DNA form, the CDR3 reads TGTGCCAGCAGCCCTCACTTCGGTACTGGAAACACCATATATTTT. The V call is TRBV7-8, the J call TRBJ1-3; D is uncertain. V lost 5 bases, J lost 2 bases, and 13 bases lay in between. The CDR3 totals 15 residues. Looked up from germline, CDR1 is SGHVS and CDR2 is FQNEAQ.

The J gene is TRBJ2-5, the V gene TRBV11-1; TRBD1 aligns across 10 bases. The CDR3 runs to 15 residues. V was clipped by 6 bases and J by 0 bases; unmatched bases: 4. Germline V gene data show CDR1 as SGHAT and CDR2 as FQDESV (reference sequence). The CDR3 reads CASSSTGGYQETQYF. In DNA form, the CDR3 reads TGTGCCAGCAGTTCGACAGGGGGCTACCAAGAGACCCAGTACTTC.

The V gene is TRBV11-2, the J gene TRBJ1-1; D might be TRBD1 (5 bases). The CDR3 is 16 amino acids. Germline loops: CDR1 SGHAT, CDR2 FQNNGV. Trimming stripped 7 bases from V and 3 bases from J, with 21 bases between. As DNA, the CDR3 is TGTGCCAGCACCCTAGGGAGGGGTGTAATACACACTGAAGCTTTCTTT. It specifies CASTLGRGVIHTEAFF.

V and J are TRBV4-2 and TRBJ2-7, with 8 positions matching TRBD1. CDR1 LGHNA and CDR2 YNFKEQ come from the germline V gene. The CDR3 is made up of 15 amino acids. V lost 0 bases, J lost 1 base, and 2 bases stayed unmatched. CDR3 region: CASSQEQGESYEQYF. CDR3 in DNA: TGTGCCAGCAGCCAAGAACAGGGGGAGTCCTACGAGCAGTACTTC.

The chain has TRBV5-1 and TRBJ1-4; tentatively, D is TRBD1 (5 bases). CDR1 and CDR2 (germline): SGHRS, YFSETQ. This CDR3 has 16 amino acids. V was trimmed by 1 base and J by 0 bases, leaving 10 bases between them. The CDR3 coding sequence is TGCGCCAGCAGCTTGCGGGGGTTTGCAACTAATGAAAAACTGTTTTTT. This sequence encodes CASSLRGFATNEKLFF.

Only one count was recorded for this clone. The gene calls are TRBV5-1 and TRBJ2-7; 7 bases fit TRBD2. CDR3 length equals 13 residues. Per germline, CDR1 SGHRS and CDR2 YFSETQ. V lost 4 bases and J lost 3; bases outside the gene matches: 4. The DNA of the CDR3 is TGCGCCAGCAGCCTGACGGGGGGCTACGAGCAGTACTTC. Amino acid sequence: CASSLTGGYEQYF.

The rearrangement joins TRBV2 to TRBJ1-2; maybe TRBD1 (5 bases). The germline V gene has CDR1 SNHLY and CDR2 FYNNEI. Trimming left V 6 bases short and J 4 bases short, with 15 bases between. CDR3 length equals 14 residues. The CDR3 sequence: CASRARQTVYGYTF. The CDR3 DNA reads TGTGCCAGCAGGGCGAGACAGACAGTCTATGGCTACACCTTC.

V gene TRBV30 combines with J gene TRBJ2-2, with TRBD2 matching over 9 bases. CDR3 length: 14 residues. Germline-derived CDR1 and CDR2 are GTSNPN and SVGIG (reference sequence). After removal of 2 bases from V and 7 bases from J, the junction contained 5 bases not matched to a gene. CDR3 DNA: TGTGCCTGGAGTCCAAGCGGGAGGCTCGGGGAGCTGTTTTTT. Translated: CAWSPSGRLGELFF.

The V gene is TRBV4-2, the J gene TRBJ2-1, with TRBD2 identical over 8 bases. V lost 0 bases, J lost 7 bases, and 8 bases stayed unmatched. The V gene's germline CDR1 is LGHNA and CDR2 YNFKEQ. CDR3 size: 16 residues. The CDR3 region has the DNA TGTGCCAGCAGCCAAGATCCCGAGCGGGAGTGGAATGAGCAGTTCTTC. Residues: CASSQDPEREWNEQFF.

The V and J genes are TRBV29-1 and TRBJ2-1; D is perhaps TRBD1 (6 bases). This CDR3 spans 12 amino acids. The germline CDR1 and CDR2 sequences are SQVTM and ANQGSEA. V gave up 2 bases and J gave up 8 bases, with 10 bases separating them. The CDR3 loop reads CSVEWTVDEQFF. CDR3 nucleotide sequence: TGCAGCGTTGAATGGACAGTGGATGAGCAGTTCTTC.

About this clone itself: The sample holds other DNA sequences that translate to the same CDR3. V usage is TRBV7-9 and J usage is TRBJ2-3, with 12 bases matching TRBD2. The CDR3 spans 16 residues. After removal of 4 bases from V and 3 bases from J, the junction contained 5 bases not matched to a gene. CDR1 and CDR2 (germline): SEHNR, FQNEAQ (reference sequence). CDR3 sequence: CASSSGLAGSTDTQYF. CDR3 DNA sequence: TGTGCCAGCAGCTCCGGACTAGCGGGATCAACAGATACGCAGTATTTT.

The chain recombines TRBV7-9 with TRBJ2-7, with TRBD2 identical over 8 bases. J gave up 0 bases and V 6 bases, and 10 bases lay outside the gene matches. The CDR3 has 16 amino acids. Germline V gives CDR1 SEHNR, CDR2 FQNEAQ (reference sequence). The CDR3 here is CASRRGGGESSYEQYF. The CDR3, as DNA: TGTGCCAGCAGACGGGGGGGAGGGGAAAGCTCCTACGAGCAGTACTTC. The full variable domain, rest sourced from reference TRBV7-9 and TRBJ2-7, is DTGVSQNPRHKITKRGQNVTFRCDPISEHNRLYWYRQTLGQGPEFLTYFQNEAQLEKSRLLSDRFSAERPKGSFSTLEIQRTEQGDSAMYLCASRRGGGESSYEQYFGPGTRLTVT.

V and J are TRBV13 and TRBJ2-5; 7 bases line up with TRBD1. The CDR3 contains 14 residues. CDR1 PRHDT and CDR2 FYEKMQ come from the germline V gene (reference sequence). V was clipped by 0 bases and J by 5 bases; unmatched bases: 3. The CDR3 DNA follows: TGTGCCAGCAGCTTAGGCGTCAGGGGGGAGACCCAGTACTTC. It is translated as CASSLGVRGETQYF.

J is TRBJ2-2 and V is TRBV2; D remains ambiguous. Germline assignment: CDR1 SNHLY and CDR2 FYNNEI. Between the trimmed V and J ends, which lost 4 bases and 4 bases, there was a span of 10 bases. CDR3 size: 14 residues. This CDR3 reads CASSVELRTGELFF. CDR3 in DNA: TGTGCCAGCAGTGTCGAACTGCGCACCGGGGAGCTGTTTTTT.

The V and J genes are TRBV19 and TRBJ2-7, with D possibly matching TRBD2 (5 bases). From germline, CDR1 is LNHDA and CDR2 SQIVND (reference sequence). V lost 4 bases and J lost 3, with 7 bases in between. This CDR3 region has 12 residues. Here the CDR3 DNA reads TGTGCCAGTAGTAACCGGGACTACGAGCAGTACTTC. As protein: CASSNRDYEQYF.

In this sample, this clone turned up a few times. The gene calls are TRBV4-1 and TRBJ1-4; 7 nucleotides align to TRBD1. CDR3 length: 18 amino acids. The germline CDR1 and CDR2 sequences are MGHRA and YSYEKL. With V trimmed by 2 bases and J by 1 base, 10 bases remained unmatched. The CDR3 nucleotides read TGCGCCAGCAGCCAACGTTCACAGGGGATTGTAACTAATGAAAAACTGTTTTTT. Its translation: CASSQRSQGIVTNEKLFF.

The gene calls are TRBV6-1 and TRBJ1-1; D not certain. CDR1 and CDR2 from the germline V gene are MNHNS and SASEGT. The CDR3 is 14 amino acids. Trimming removed 5 bases from V and 5 bases from J, with 15 bases in between. The CDR3 coding sequence is TGTGCCAGCAGTCAGCAGGCCACGGGGACTGAAGCTTTCTTT. It codes for CASSQQATGTEAFF.

This clone has only a few counts. The rearrangement links TRBV30 to TRBJ2-5; D is perhaps TRBD2 (6 bases). The J call may be in error: the DNA end matches TRBJ2-7 better. The CDR3 has 13 residues. CDR1 and CDR2 from the germline V gene are GTSNPN and SVGIG (reference sequence). This chain's CDR3 is CAWAGTVSYEQYF. The CDR3 nucleotides are TGTGCCTGGGCCGGGACTGTCTCCTACGAGCAGTACTTC.

This sequence joins TRBV2 and TRBJ1-5; D is unclear. This CDR3 contains 13 residues. Trimming took off 7 bases at V and 4 bases at J, with 11 bases between the two ends. Germline V gene lookup returns CDR1 SNHLY and CDR2 FYNNEI. The CDR3 region has the DNA TGTGCCAGCACGGCCGGGGAAAATCAGCCCCAGCATTTT. Its protein is CASTAGENQPQHF.

This clone was seen a few times. V is TRBV9 and J is TRBJ2-1; D unclear. Germline lookup yields CDR1 SGDLS and CDR2 YYNGEE. The CDR3 contains 14 residues. V dropped 0 bases and J dropped 0 bases, with 4 bases sitting between them. The CDR3 DNA is TGTGCCAGCAGCGTAGTTAGCTCCTACAATGAGCAGTTCTTC. Protein product: CASSVVSSYNEQFF.

This chain uses TRBV9 with TRBJ2-5; 10 positions match TRBD2. The DNA end lines up better with TRBJ2-7; the J call may be wrong. Germline values: CDR1 SGDLS, CDR2 YYNGEE. This CDR3 spans 14 amino acids. In DNA form, the CDR3 reads TGTGCCAGCAGCGCTAGCGGGAGATTAGACGAGCAGTACTTC. This codes for CASSASGRLDEQYF.

The chain links TRBV19 to TRBJ1-3; TRBD1 aligns across 7 bases. After removal of 3 bases from V and 4 bases from J, the junction contained 3 bases not matched to a gene. This CDR3 has 14 amino acids. The V gene's germline CDR1 is LNHDA and CDR2 SQIVND (reference sequence). The CDR3 sequence: CASSIGTVGNTIYF. The CDR3 DNA reads TGTGCCAGTAGTATCGGGACAGTCGGAAACACCATATATTTT.

The chain links TRBV19 to TRBJ1-1; D is undetermined. Per germline, CDR1 LNHDA and CDR2 SQIVND (reference sequence). The ends were cut back, 3 bases at V and 7 bases at J, with 9 bases in the middle. The CDR3 is made up of 12 amino acids. The CDR3, as DNA: TGTGCCAGTAGTATGCCAGGAAATGAAGCTTTCTTT. Its protein is CASSMPGNEAFF.

This chain connects TRBV4-1 to TRBJ2-3; 7 bases are a match to TRBD2. Looked up from germline, CDR1 is MGHRA and CDR2 is YSYEKL. Losses at the gene ends were 4 bases for V and 0 bases for J; bases not matched to a gene: 4. The CDR3 covers 15 residues. CDR3 DNA: TGCGCCAGCAGCCGCTCCGGGGGGAGCACAGATACGCAGTATTTT. Translated: CASSRSGGSTDTQYF.

This clone showed up just once. The CDR3 coding sequence is TGTGCCAGCAGTGGTACAGGGAGGGGTGAAGCTTTCTTT. Its protein is CASSGTGRGEAFF. V gene TRBV2 combines with J gene TRBJ1-1, with D tentatively TRBD1 (6 bases). With 4 bases removed from V and 7 bases from J, the gap between germline ends came to 13 bases. The germline V gene encodes CDR1 SNHLY and CDR2 FYNNEI. The CDR3 runs to 13 residues.

The rearrangement links TRBV27 to TRBJ1-3, with TRBD1 as a possible D gene (5 bases). The germline V and J ends were trimmed by 6 bases and 4 bases, with 10 bases remaining between them. Germline assignment: CDR1 MNHEY and CDR2 SMNVEV (reference sequence). This CDR3 is built from 13 residues. The chain's CDR3 is CASRGGAGNTIYF. CDR3 coding DNA: TGTGCCAGCAGGGGAGGGGCCGGAAACACCATATATTTT.

The J gene is TRBJ2-1, the V gene TRBV29-1, with 11 bases fitting TRBD1. Germline-derived CDR1 and CDR2 are SQVTM and ANQGSEA. V was pared by 7 bases and J by 15 bases, with 8 bases of the junction left unmatched. The CDR3 extends over 11 amino acids. The CDR3 nucleotides read TGCAGCGGGGGACAGGGGGGTTATCGGTTCTTC. This encodes CSGGQGGYRFF.

A single count supports this clone. This chain connects TRBV7-3 to TRBJ1-5; tentatively, D is TRBD1 (5 bases). With 4 bases removed from V and 2 bases from J, the gap between germline ends came to 9 bases. Germline values: CDR1 SGHTA, CDR2 FQGTGA. The CDR3 runs 14 residues. Here the CDR3 reads CASSSQGGNQPQHF. The CDR3 DNA reads TGTGCCAGCAGCTCTCAGGGTGGCAATCAGCCCCAGCATTTT.

The rearrangement joins TRBV5-1 to TRBJ2-2; the D is unclear. This CDR3 has 13 residues. The germline gives CDR1 SGHRS, CDR2 YFSETQ. Trimming left V 0 bases short and J 6 bases short, with 6 bases between. The CDR3 loop is CASSLARAGELFF. The CDR3 DNA is TGCGCCAGCAGCTTGGCTAGAGCCGGGGAGCTGTTTTTT.

The rearrangement joins TRBV11-2 to TRBJ2-7; the D gene is possibly TRBD2 (5 bases). The ends were cut back, 3 bases at V and 2 bases at J, with 8 bases in the middle. Per the germline V gene, CDR1 is SGHAT and CDR2 is FQNNGV. CDR3 length equals 13 residues. DNA of the CDR3: TGTGCCAGCAGCTTGGACTCAACCTACGAGCAGTACTTC. Its translation is CASSLDSTYEQYF.